These T cell receptor beta chains were read from a single sample in a study of vaccination and CD4 T cells after COVID-19. From the PCR reads, TCRdb called clonotypes with MiXCR, one entry per CDR3 protein. The table records 19,000 or so distinct CDR3 sequences, about half of them present only once. These receptors have no known antigen. Sequencing used CD4+ T cells from blood, cultured in vitro, obtained after SARS-CoV-2 vaccination. The receptors come from a human donor who had recovered from COVID-19. The CDR3 runs from the conserved cysteine through the conserved F or W. Each record gives: clone size, J gene, D gene, V gene, CDR3 protein, CDR3 DNA. D genes are given only for firm matches. Some rows mark clone size as missing; the rest say once, few, many or name a class of expanded clone.

size: .
J: TRBJ2-3
D: TRBD2
V: TRBV7-3
CDR3: CASKQAGFTDTQYF
DNA: TGTGCCAGCAAGCAAGCGGGATTCACAGATACGCAGTATTTT

size: .
J: TRBJ2-1
D: TRBD2
V: TRBV7-2
CDR3: CASRTSGMGNEQFF
DNA: TGTGCCAGCAGAACTAGCGGGATGGGCAATGAGCAGTTCTTC

size: .
J: TRBJ1-5
D: TRBD1
V: TRBV24-1
CDR3: CATSDPRTGNNQPQHF
DNA: TGTGCCACCAGTGACCCCCGGACAGGCAACAATCAGCCCCAGCATTTT

size: .
J: TRBJ2-5
D: .
V: TRBV5-1
CDR3: CASSLAPLGLGETQYF
DNA: TGCGCCAGCAGCTTGGCGCCCCTGGGACTTGGGGAGACCCAGTACTTC

size: once
J: TRBJ1-6
D: TRBD1
V: TRBV7-2
CDR3: CAGSPRTGTGGNHNSPLHF
DNA: TGTGCCGGCAGCCCCCGAACCGGGACAGGGGGGAATCATAATTCACCCCTCCACTTT

size: .
J: TRBJ1-1
D: TRBD1
V: TRBV10-3
CDR3: CAIGKGATEAFF
DNA: TGTGCCATCGGGAAGGGGGCCACTGAAGCTTTCTTT

size: few
J: TRBJ1-5
D: .
V: TRBV2
CDR3: CASSEGRLNQPQHF
DNA: TGTGCCAGCAGTGAGGGCAGGTTAAATCAGCCCCAGCATTTT

size: .
J: TRBJ1-2
D: TRBD1
V: TRBV7-2
CDR3: CASSLALTGAGYTF
DNA: TGTGCCAGCAGCTTAGCGCTAACAGGGGCAGGCTACACCTTC

size: .
J: TRBJ2-3
D: TRBD1
V: TRBV6-1
CDR3: CASSKRQGAHADTQYF
DNA: TGTGCCAGCAGCAAACGACAGGGGGCACACGCAGATACGCAGTATTTT

size: .
J: TRBJ1-1
D: .
V: TRBV6-1
CDR3: CAGSGRLRDTEAFF
DNA: TGTGCCGGCAGTGGGAGATTAAGGGACACTGAAGCTTTCTTT

size: .
J: TRBJ2-7
D: .
V: TRBV20-1
CDR3: CSAIGTFDYEQYF
DNA: TGCAGTGCTATTGGGACATTCGACTACGAGCAGTACTTC

size: .
J: TRBJ2-1
D: TRBD2
V: TRBV7-8
CDR3: CASSPLAGYVNEQFF
DNA: TGTGCCAGCAGCCCTTTAGCGGGATACGTTAATGAGCAGTTCTTC

size: .
J: TRBJ1-5
D: .
V: TRBV7-9
CDR3: CASSPPGGQPQHF
DNA: TGTGCCAGCAGCCCACCGGGTGGGCAGCCCCAGCATTTT

size: .
J: TRBJ2-5
D: .
V: TRBV5-1
CDR3: CASSFGGASQETQYF
DNA: TGCGCCAGCAGCTTTGGAGGGGCAAGCCAAGAGACCCAGTACTTC

size: few
J: TRBJ2-1
D: TRBD2
V: TRBV20-1
CDR3: CSATLAGFYNEQFF
DNA: TGCAGTGCCACACTAGCGGGATTCTACAATGAGCAGTTCTTC

size: .
J: TRBJ2-2
D: .
V: TRBV12-3/TRBV12-4
CDR3: CASRQGYAGELFF
DNA: TGTGCCAGCAGACAGGGCTATGCGGGGGAGCTGTTTTTT

size: .
J: TRBJ1-2
D: .
V: TRBV7-2
CDR3: CASSSASRAANYGYTF
DNA: TGTGCCAGCAGCTCTGCGTCGAGAGCTGCTAACTATGGCTACACCTTC

size: .
J: TRBJ2-7
D: .
V: TRBV7-2
CDR3: CASSLSGPEQYF
DNA: TGTGCCAGCAGCTTATCAGGGCCCGAGCAGTACTTC

size: .
J: TRBJ2-5
D: TRBD1
V: TRBV28
CDR3: CASSTYRDRGWRETQYF
DNA: TGTGCCAGCAGTACCTATAGGGACAGGGGTTGGAGGGAGACCCAGTACTTC

size: .
J: TRBJ2-5
D: .
V: TRBV29-1
CDR3: CSVENARKTQYF
DNA: TGCAGCGTTGAGAATGCTCGAAAGACCCAGTACTTC

size: .
J: TRBJ2-3
D: TRBD1
V: TRBV24-1
CDR3: CATSALGGWDTQYF
DNA: TGTGCCACCAGTGCTTTAGGGGGCTGGGATACGCAGTATTTT

size: .
J: TRBJ1-1
D: .
V: TRBV7-9
CDR3: CASSPLGSPKGLNTEAFF
DNA: TGTGCCAGCAGCCCACTTGGGTCCCCAAAGGGCCTGAACACTGAAGCTTTCTTT

size: .
J: TRBJ1-4
D: TRBD1
V: TRBV7-9
CDR3: CASSTGTGETNEKLFF
DNA: TGTGCCAGCAGCACTGGGACAGGGGAAACTAATGAAAAACTGTTTTTT

size: .
J: TRBJ1-2
D: .
V: TRBV28
CDR3: CASSFSSGLNYGYTF
DNA: TGTGCCAGCAGTTTTTCGTCCGGCTTGAACTATGGCTACACCTTC